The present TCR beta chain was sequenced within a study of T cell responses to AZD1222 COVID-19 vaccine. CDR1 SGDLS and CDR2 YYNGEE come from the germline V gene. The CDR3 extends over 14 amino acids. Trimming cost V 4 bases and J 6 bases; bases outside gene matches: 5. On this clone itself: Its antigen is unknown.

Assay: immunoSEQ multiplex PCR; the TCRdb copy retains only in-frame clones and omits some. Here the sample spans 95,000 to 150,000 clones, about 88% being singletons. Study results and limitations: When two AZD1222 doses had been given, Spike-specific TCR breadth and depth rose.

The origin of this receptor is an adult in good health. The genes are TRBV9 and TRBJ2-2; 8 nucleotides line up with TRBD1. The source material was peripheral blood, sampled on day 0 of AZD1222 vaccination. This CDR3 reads CASSTTGASGELFF. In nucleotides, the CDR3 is TGTGCCAGCAGCACGACAGGGGCGTCCGGGGAGCTGTTTTTT.